What follows are 28 T cell receptor beta chains derived from one specimen sequenced in a study of cytotoxic CD8 clonotypes in ibrutinib-treated CLL (dated by TCRdb to the early 2020s). Explained via the paper, the time point label denotes: about eleven months on ibrutinib. Libraries were prepared through the immunoSEQ multiplex PCR assay. TCRdb holds this immuneACCESS table with in-frame rearrangements only. Some clones are missing; in checked studies, unresolved V genes explain under half, and the rest has no known cause. This sample lists some 200,000 clones; about 75% were detected once. Together, the top ten hold about 6.4% of the sample. The specimen was PBMCs, collected after 12 months of ibrutinib treatment. These TCRs come from a human donor with chronic lymphocytic leukemia.

The chain combines TRBV30 with TRBJ1-1, with D maybe TRBD1 (5 bases). The CDR3 totals 13 residues. The V end was cut by 2 bases, the J end by 0 bases, with 7 bases between. Germline values: CDR1 GTSNPN, CDR2 SVGIG (reference sequence). The CDR3 is CAWSPGLNTEAFF. DNA for the CDR3: TGTGCCTGGAGTCCAGGGTTGAACACTGAAGCTTTCTTT.

The V call is TRBV18, the J call TRBJ1-2; no clear D gene. The CDR3 spans 19 residues. V lost 3 bases and J lost 4, with 27 bases in between. Germline loops: CDR1 KGHSH, CDR2 LQKENI. CDR3 in DNA: TGTGCCAGCTCACCTCAGTCGACGCGGCAAACTGATTATGGCTATGGCTACACCTTC. It is translated as CASSPQSTRQTDYGYGYTF.

The chain links TRBV7-9 to TRBJ1-2; possible D gene TRBD1, 6 bases. This CDR3 has 13 residues. Trimming cost V 5 bases and J 4 bases, with 11 bases left between them. The germline V gene encodes CDR1 SEHNR and CDR2 FQNEAQ (reference sequence). The CDR3 nucleotides read TGTGCCAGCAGCCTCACGGACAGCTATGGCTACACCTTC. Amino acid sequence: CASSLTDSYGYTF.

The rearrangement links TRBV19 to TRBJ2-3, with 14 bases matching TRBD2. The CDR3 is made up of 18 amino acids. Germline trimming cut 5 bases from V and 4 bases from J; bases unmatched to any gene: 11. Germline CDR1 reads LNHDA; CDR2 reads SQIVND (reference sequence). CDR3 DNA: TGTGCCAGTAGTTGGAAGGGACTAGCGGGAGAATGGGCAGATACGCAGTATTTT. Amino acids: CASSWKGLAGEWADTQYF. Using reference TRBV19 and TRBJ2-3 for the parts outside the CDR3, the full variable domain is DGGITQSPKYLFRKEGQNVTLSCEQNLNHDAMYWYRQDPGQGLRLIYYSQIVNDFQKGDIAEGYSVSREKKESFPLTVTSAQKNPTAFYLCASSWKGLAGEWADTQYFGPGTRLTVL.

V gene TRBV30 combines with J gene TRBJ1-5, with TRBD1 as a possible D gene (6 bases). The CDR3 is 14 amino acids. Germline loops: CDR1 GTSNPN, CDR2 SVGIG (reference sequence). The ends were cut back, 7 bases at V and 5 bases at J, with 18 bases in the middle. CDR3 coding DNA: TGTGCCTTATCAGTAACAGGGCTCGATCAGCCCCAGCATTTT. Translated, it gives CALSVTGLDQPQHF.

The V gene is TRBV7-2, the J gene TRBJ1-2; possible D gene TRBD1, 6 bases. Trimming pared 2 bases from V and 7 bases from J, leaving 14 bases between. The CDR3 length is 14 residues. Germline V gene sequence: CDR1 SGHTA, CDR2 FQGNSA. For the CDR3, the DNA is TGTGCCAGCAGCTTAAACAGGGTATATTCTGGCTACACCTTC. Amino acid sequence: CASSLNRVYSGYTF.

V gene TRBV5-1 combines with J gene TRBJ2-1; the D gene is possibly TRBD2 (5 bases). V gave up 2 bases and J gave up 9 bases, with 18 bases separating them. This CDR3 is built from 15 residues. From germline, CDR1 is SGHRS and CDR2 YFSETQ. CDR3 nucleotides: TGCGCCAGCAGCTTACTTGGGAGCCGTGCGGGTGAGCAGTTCTTC. Translating gives CASSLLGSRAGEQFF.

This clone was seen only once. The V call is TRBV7-3, the J call TRBJ1-3; D remains ambiguous. The V gene's germline CDR1 is SGHTA and CDR2 FQGTGA. The CDR3 has 19 residues. With 2 bases removed from V and 0 bases from J, the gap between germline ends came to 20 bases. The CDR3 protein is CASSLGPPAVPDSGNTIYF. CDR3 DNA sequence: TGTGCCAGCAGCTTAGGGCCCCCAGCGGTTCCTGACTCTGGAAACACCATATATTTT.

This clone is judged medium-sized. The chain links TRBV5-4 to TRBJ1-2; no reliable D call. Germline values: CDR1 SGHNT, CDR2 YYREEE (reference sequence). V lost 2 bases and J 5 bases, leaving 10 bases between the germline ends. This CDR3 is 13 amino acids long. CDR3 DNA: TGTGCCAGCAGCTTCCTGACTGCATATGGCTACACCTTC. It translates to CASSFLTAYGYTF.

V gene TRBV9 combines with J gene TRBJ2-7; D possibly corresponds to TRBD2 (6 bases). Trimming left V 3 bases short and J 5 bases short, with 15 bases between. The CDR3 consists of 14 residues. The V gene's germline CDR1 is SGDLS and CDR2 YYNGEE. The CDR3 sequence is CASSAGMDYNEQYF. The CDR3 nucleotides are TGTGCCAGCAGCGCGGGGATGGACTACAACGAGCAGTACTTC.

The chain employs TRBV5-6 and TRBJ1-1; TRBD1 is a possible D gene (5 bases). Germline V gene data show CDR1 as SGHDT and CDR2 as YYEEEE. The germline V and J ends were trimmed by 1 base and 0 bases, with 13 bases remaining between them. The CDR3 runs 16 residues. CDR3 DNA: TGTGCCAGCAGCTTGTTAACAGGCGCCTTGAACACTGAAGCTTTCTTT. Its protein is CASSLLTGALNTEAFF.

V and J are TRBV5-6 and TRBJ1-2; weak D call: TRBD1 (5 bases). The CDR3 is 15 amino acids. V was shortened by 3 bases and J by 3 bases, with 15 bases between the two germline ends. Germline V gene sequence: CDR1 SGHDT, CDR2 YYEEEE. The CDR3 nucleotides are TGTGCCAGCAGCTCCCTTGAGGGCAGGGACTATGGCTACACCTTC. Its translation: CASSSLEGRDYGYTF.

V gene TRBV7-8 combines with J gene TRBJ1-1; 7 bases fit TRBD1. This CDR3 comprises 16 residues. V lost 4 bases and J lost 1; bases outside the gene matches: 9. Germline assignment: CDR1 SGHVS and CDR2 FQNEAQ. The CDR3, as DNA: TGTGCCAGCAGCTCCCTGCAGGGGGTAGAGAACACTGAAGCTTTCTTT. Its protein product is CASSSLQGVENTEAFF. Full variable domain (outside the CDR3, taken from reference TRBV7-8 and TRBJ1-1): GAGVSQSPRYKVAKRGQDVALRCDPISGHVSLFWYQQALGQGPEFLTYFQNEAQLDKSGLPSDRFFAERPEGSVSTLKIQRTQQEDSAVYLCASSSLQGVENTEAFFGQGTRLTVV.

The chain joins TRBV11-2 to TRBJ2-3; the match to TRBD2 covers 8 bases. The CDR3 length is 18 residues. Germline CDR1 and CDR2: SGHAT and FQNNGV. Unmatched junction bases numbered 18, after V lost 5 bases and J lost 5 bases. In DNA, the CDR3 is TGTGCCAGCAGCGCCCGGGGGAGCGGGGGTGTGCGGGGAGATACGCAGTATTTT. Its translation is CASSARGSGGVRGDTQYF.

Comment on this clone: This sample includes further DNA sequences coding for the same CDR3. The rearrangement uses TRBV19 and TRBJ2-7; unclear D gene. Germline CDR1 reads LNHDA; CDR2 reads SQIVND (reference sequence). This CDR3 comprises 13 residues. V gave up 0 bases and J gave up 3 bases, with 6 bases separating them. Here the CDR3 reads CASSIEGGYEQYF. Here the CDR3 DNA reads TGTGCCAGTAGTATAGAAGGTGGCTACGAGCAGTACTTC.

There are a few counts of this clone. This sequence joins TRBV5-6 and TRBJ1-3; D perhaps matches TRBD1 (5 bases). V dropped 2 bases and J dropped 4 bases, with 10 bases sitting between them. Germline V gives CDR1 SGHDT, CDR2 YYEEEE. There are 14 residues in the CDR3. The CDR3 DNA is TGTGCCAGCAGCTTTGGGACTGACGGAAACACCATATATTTT. It codes for CASSFGTDGNTIYF.

This rearrangement joins TRBV5-1 to TRBJ1-3; D is unresolved. V shed 1 base and J shed 3 bases, with 8 bases lying between them. In germline, CDR1 is SGHRS, CDR2 YFSETQ. CDR3 length: 14 amino acids. The CDR3 bases are TGCGCCAGCAGCTTGCCGACTGTTGGAAACACCATATATTTT. Protein: CASSLPTVGNTIYF.

The rearrangement joins TRBV18 to TRBJ2-7, with TRBD2 identical over 10 bases. The CDR3 is 14 residues long. Looked up from germline, CDR1 is KGHSH and CDR2 is LQKENI. V shed 5 bases and J 6 bases; nucleotides not matched to a gene: 7. The CDR3 reads CASSSLAGETEQYF. The CDR3 bases are TGTGCCAGCTCATCCCTAGCGGGAGAGACCGAGCAGTACTTC.

Only one count was recorded for this clone. This sequence joins TRBV11-1 and TRBJ2-2, with TRBD2 matching over 8 bases. The germline CDR1 and CDR2 sequences are SGHAT and FQDESV (reference sequence). CDR3 length equals 17 residues. V lost 3 bases, J lost 5 bases, and 11 bases stayed unmatched. The CDR3 DNA reads TGTGCCAGCAGCTTGGAGGGCGGCGGGAGGCCAACCGGGGAGCTGTTTTTT. It yields the protein CASSLEGGGRPTGELFF.

The DNA for the CDR3 is TGTGCCAGCAGTTACTCCATTGGAAGGGTCACCGGGGAGCTGTTTTTT. Its protein is CASSYSIGRVTGELFF. This chain uses TRBV6-5 with TRBJ2-2; no firm D call. The V and J ends lost 0 bases and 4 bases respectively, with 12 bases between them. CDR1 and CDR2 from the germline V gene are MNHEY and SVGAGI. CDR3 length: 16 amino acids.

The genes are TRBV7-2 and TRBJ2-7, with TRBD2 matching 7 bases. There are 13 residues in the CDR3. CDR1 is SGHTA, CDR2 FQGNSA, per germline. V was clipped by 7 bases and J by 4 bases; unmatched bases: 7. DNA for the CDR3: TGTGCCAGCACCTCCTTCGGGAGGTACGAGCAGTACTTC. It codes for CASTSFGRYEQYF. Combining the CDR3 with reference TRBV7-2 and TRBJ2-7 gives the whole variable domain GAGVSQSPSNKVTEKGKDVELRCDPISGHTALYWYRQSLGQGLEFLIYFQGNSAPDKSGLPSDRFSAERTGGSVSTLTIQRTQQEDSAVYLCASTSFGRYEQYFGPGTRLTVT.

The chain links TRBV9 to TRBJ2-2; 7 nucleotides line up with TRBD2. Germline V CDR1 and CDR2: SGDLS, YYNGEE. V lost 4 bases and J lost 3; bases outside the gene matches: 6. The CDR3 has 15 residues. CDR3 amino acids: CASSPGGTYTGELFF. As DNA, the CDR3 is TGTGCCAGCAGCCCCGGGGGGACCTACACCGGGGAGCTGTTTTTT.

This chain joins TRBV18 and TRBJ1-1, with D possibly TRBD1 on 6 matching bases. V was clipped by 4 bases and J by 1 base, with 25 bases between them. The CDR3 sequence is 19 residues long. Germline CDR1 is KGHSH and CDR2 is LQKENI. This CDR3 reads CASSLHRRDKDSPNTEAFF. The CDR3 DNA reads TGTGCCAGCTCACTACACCGACGAGACAAGGACAGTCCGAACACTGAAGCTTTCTTT.

The chain is built from TRBV7-3 and TRBJ2-1; 10 bases are a match to TRBD2. J was trimmed by 8 bases and V by 0 bases; bases with no gene match: 4. The CDR3 is 15 amino acids. From germline, CDR1 is SGHTA and CDR2 FQGTGA. The CDR3 nucleotides are TGTGCCAGCAGCTTAACGAGCCTAGCGGGAGATGAGCAGTTCTTC. Residues: CASSLTSLAGDEQFF.

Ten or more counts support this clone. The V and J genes are TRBV9 and TRBJ2-3, with D possibly being TRBD1 (6 bases). Germline values: CDR1 SGDLS, CDR2 YYNGEE. V was clipped by 0 bases and J by 3 bases, with 8 bases between them. This CDR3 comprises 14 residues. The CDR3 sequence: CASSVGRGTDTQYF. The CDR3 DNA sequence: TGTGCCAGCAGCGTAGGTAGGGGGACAGATACGCAGTATTTT.

The rearrangement joins TRBV2 to TRBJ2-1; D remains ambiguous. CDR3 length: 14 residues. Germline V CDR1 and CDR2: SNHLY, FYNNEI. Trimming left V 4 bases short and J 0 bases short, with 7 bases between. The CDR3: CASSGKVSYNEQFF. The CDR3 DNA is TGTGCCAGCAGTGGCAAGGTCTCCTACAATGAGCAGTTCTTC.

The chain joins TRBV7-3 to TRBJ2-7; no clear D. Trimming took off 5 bases at V and 5 bases at J, with 13 bases between the two ends. Germline values: CDR1 SGHTA, CDR2 FQGTGA. The CDR3 consists of 13 residues. This CDR3 is CASSQVVAHEQYF. As DNA, the CDR3 is TGTGCCAGCAGCCAGGTAGTAGCCCACGAGCAGTACTTC.

The chain is built from TRBV9 and TRBJ1-5; D unclear. CDR3 length equals 17 residues. V shed 0 bases and J shed 6 bases, with 19 bases lying between them. Germline V gives CDR1 SGDLS, CDR2 YYNGEE. The CDR3 nucleotides read TGTGCCAGCAGCGTAGCTACGGGCCGGGTTTTAGGTCAGCCCCAGCATTTT. It codes for CASSVATGRVLGQPQHF.